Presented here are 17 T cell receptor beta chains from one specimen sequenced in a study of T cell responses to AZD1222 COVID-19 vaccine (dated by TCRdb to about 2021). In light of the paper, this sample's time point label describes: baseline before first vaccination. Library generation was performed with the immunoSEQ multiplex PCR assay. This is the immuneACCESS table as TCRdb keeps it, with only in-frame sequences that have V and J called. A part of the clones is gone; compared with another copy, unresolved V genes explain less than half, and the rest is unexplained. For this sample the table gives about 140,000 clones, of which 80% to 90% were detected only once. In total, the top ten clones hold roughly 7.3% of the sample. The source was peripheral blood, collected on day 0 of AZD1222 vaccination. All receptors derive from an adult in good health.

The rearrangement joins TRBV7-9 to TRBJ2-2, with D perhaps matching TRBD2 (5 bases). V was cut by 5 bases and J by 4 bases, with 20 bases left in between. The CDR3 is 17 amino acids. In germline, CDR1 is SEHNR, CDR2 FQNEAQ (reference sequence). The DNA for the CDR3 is TGTGCCAGCAGCCAACCACCGGGCGGGTCGGCCACCGGGGAGCTGTTTTTT. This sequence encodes CASSQPPGGSATGELFF.

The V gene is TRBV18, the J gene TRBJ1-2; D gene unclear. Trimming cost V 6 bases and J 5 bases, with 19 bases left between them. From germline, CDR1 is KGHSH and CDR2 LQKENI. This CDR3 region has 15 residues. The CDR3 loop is CASSHETRFGYGYTF. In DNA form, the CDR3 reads TGTGCCAGCTCCCATGAGACCCGCTTCGGATATGGCTACACCTTC.

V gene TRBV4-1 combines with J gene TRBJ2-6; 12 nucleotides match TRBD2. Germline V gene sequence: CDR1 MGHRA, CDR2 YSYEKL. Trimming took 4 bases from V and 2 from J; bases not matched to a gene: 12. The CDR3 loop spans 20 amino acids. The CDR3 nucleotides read TGCGCCAGCAGCCCAGGAGGGCTAGCGGGGGGGCCGACTGGGGCCAACGTCCTGACTTTC. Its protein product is CASSPGGLAGGPTGANVLTF.

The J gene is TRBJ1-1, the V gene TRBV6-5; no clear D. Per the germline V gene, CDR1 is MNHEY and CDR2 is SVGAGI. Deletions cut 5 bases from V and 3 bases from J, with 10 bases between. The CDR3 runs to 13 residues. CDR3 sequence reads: CASSQFLYTEAFF. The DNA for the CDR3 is TGTGCCAGCAGTCAATTCCTCTACACTGAAGCTTTCTTT.

This chain's CDR3 is CASSPRLAGGQETQYF. For the CDR3, the DNA is TGCGCCAGCAGCCCCCGACTAGCGGGAGGTCAAGAGACCCAGTACTTC. This sequence joins TRBV5-1 and TRBJ2-5, with 13 bases matching TRBD2. V was pared by 4 bases and J by 2 bases, with 5 bases of the junction left unmatched. This CDR3 region has 16 residues. Germline-derived CDR1 and CDR2 are SGHRS and YFSETQ.

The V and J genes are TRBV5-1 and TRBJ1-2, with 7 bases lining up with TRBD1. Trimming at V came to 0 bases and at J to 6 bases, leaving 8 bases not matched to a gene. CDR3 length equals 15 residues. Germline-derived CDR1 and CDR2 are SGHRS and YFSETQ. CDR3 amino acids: CASSLAQGEEDGYTF. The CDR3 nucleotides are TGCGCCAGCAGCTTGGCGCAGGGGGAAGAAGATGGCTACACCTTC.

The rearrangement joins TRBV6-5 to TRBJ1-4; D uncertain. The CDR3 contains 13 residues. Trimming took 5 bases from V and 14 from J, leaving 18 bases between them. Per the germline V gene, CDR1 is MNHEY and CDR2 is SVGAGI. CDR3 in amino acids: CASSTSAVLGLFF. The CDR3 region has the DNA TGTGCCAGCAGTACAAGTGCTGTTTTAGGGCTGTTTTTT.

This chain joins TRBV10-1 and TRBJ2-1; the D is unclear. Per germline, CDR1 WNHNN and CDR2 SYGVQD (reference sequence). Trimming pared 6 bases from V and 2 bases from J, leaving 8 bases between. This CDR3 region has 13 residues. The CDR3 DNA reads TGCGCCAGCAGCAGAATTGCCTACAATGAGCAGTTCTTC. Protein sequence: CASSRIAYNEQFF.

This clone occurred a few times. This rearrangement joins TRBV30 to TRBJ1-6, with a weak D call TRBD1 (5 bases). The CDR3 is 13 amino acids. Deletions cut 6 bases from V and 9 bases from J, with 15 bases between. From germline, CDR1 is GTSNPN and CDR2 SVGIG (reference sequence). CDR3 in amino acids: CACLLRDSSPLHF. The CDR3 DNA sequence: TGTGCCTGCCTACTCAGGGATAGTTCACCCCTCCACTTT.

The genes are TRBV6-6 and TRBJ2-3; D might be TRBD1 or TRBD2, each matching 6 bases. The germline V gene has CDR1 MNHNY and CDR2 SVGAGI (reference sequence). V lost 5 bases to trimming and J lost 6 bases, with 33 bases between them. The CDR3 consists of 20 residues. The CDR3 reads CASSPPGGGGISDKSDTQYF. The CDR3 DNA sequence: TGTGCCAGCAGTCCCCCCGGGGGTGGGGGCATATCGGACAAATCGGATACGCAGTATTTT.

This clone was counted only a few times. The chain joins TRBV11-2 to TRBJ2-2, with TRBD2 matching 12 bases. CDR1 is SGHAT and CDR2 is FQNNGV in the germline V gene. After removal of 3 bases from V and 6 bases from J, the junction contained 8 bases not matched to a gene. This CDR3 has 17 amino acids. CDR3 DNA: TGTGCCAGCAGCTTGGCTAGCGGGGGGGCCAGCCCCGGGGAGCTGTTTTTT. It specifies CASSLASGGASPGELFF. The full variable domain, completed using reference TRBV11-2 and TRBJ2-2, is EAGVAQSPRYKIIEKRQSVAFWCNPISGHATLYWYQQILGQGPKLLIQFQNNGVVDDSQLPKDRFSAERLKGVDSTLKIQPAKLEDSAVYLCASSLASGGASPGELFFGEGSRLTVL.

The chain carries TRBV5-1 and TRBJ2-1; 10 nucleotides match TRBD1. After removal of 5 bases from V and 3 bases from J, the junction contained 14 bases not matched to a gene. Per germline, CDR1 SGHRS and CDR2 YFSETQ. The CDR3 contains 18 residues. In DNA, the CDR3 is TGCGCCAGCAGTCCCGGGACAGGGGCGGCTAGCGGCTACAATGAGCAGTTCTTC. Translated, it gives CASSPGTGAASGYNEQFF.

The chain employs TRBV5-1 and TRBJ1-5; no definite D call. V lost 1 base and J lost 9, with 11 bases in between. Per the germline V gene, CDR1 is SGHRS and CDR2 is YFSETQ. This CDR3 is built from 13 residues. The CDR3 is CASSLTSAGPQHF. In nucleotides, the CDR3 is TGCGCCAGCAGCTTGACCAGCGCCGGGCCCCAGCATTTT.

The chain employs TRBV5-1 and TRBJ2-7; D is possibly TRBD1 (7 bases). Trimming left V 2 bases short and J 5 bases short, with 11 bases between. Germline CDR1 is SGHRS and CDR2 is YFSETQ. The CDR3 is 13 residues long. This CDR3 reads CASSFQGEDEQYF. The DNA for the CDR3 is TGCGCCAGCAGCTTTCAGGGGGAGGACGAGCAGTACTTC.

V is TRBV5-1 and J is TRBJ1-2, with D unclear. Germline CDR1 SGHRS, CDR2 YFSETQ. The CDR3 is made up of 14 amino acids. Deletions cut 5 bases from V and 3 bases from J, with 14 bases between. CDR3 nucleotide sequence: TGCGCCAGCAGGCCCCTCGACGGCGACTATGGCTACACCTTC. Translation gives CASRPLDGDYGYTF.

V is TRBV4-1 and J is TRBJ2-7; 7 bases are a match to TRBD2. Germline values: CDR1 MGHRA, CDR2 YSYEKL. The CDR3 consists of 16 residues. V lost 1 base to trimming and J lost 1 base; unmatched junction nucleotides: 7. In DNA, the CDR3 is TGCGCCAGCAGCCAAGGGATTGGCGGGGGATCCTACGAGCAGTACTTC. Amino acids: CASSQGIGGGSYEQYF.

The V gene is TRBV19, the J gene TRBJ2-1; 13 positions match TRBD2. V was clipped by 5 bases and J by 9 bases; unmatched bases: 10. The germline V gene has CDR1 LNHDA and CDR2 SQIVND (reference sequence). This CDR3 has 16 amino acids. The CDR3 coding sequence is TGTGCCAGTAGTCCCCAGGGACTAGCGGGGACAGGTGAGCAGTTCTTC. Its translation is CASSPQGLAGTGEQFF. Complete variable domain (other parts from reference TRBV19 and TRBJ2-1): DGGITQSPKYLFRKEGQNVTLSCEQNLNHDAMYWYRQDPGQGLRLIYYSQIVNDFQKGDIAEGYSVSREKKESFPLTVTSAQKNPTAFYLCASSPQGLAGTGEQFFGPGTRLTVL.